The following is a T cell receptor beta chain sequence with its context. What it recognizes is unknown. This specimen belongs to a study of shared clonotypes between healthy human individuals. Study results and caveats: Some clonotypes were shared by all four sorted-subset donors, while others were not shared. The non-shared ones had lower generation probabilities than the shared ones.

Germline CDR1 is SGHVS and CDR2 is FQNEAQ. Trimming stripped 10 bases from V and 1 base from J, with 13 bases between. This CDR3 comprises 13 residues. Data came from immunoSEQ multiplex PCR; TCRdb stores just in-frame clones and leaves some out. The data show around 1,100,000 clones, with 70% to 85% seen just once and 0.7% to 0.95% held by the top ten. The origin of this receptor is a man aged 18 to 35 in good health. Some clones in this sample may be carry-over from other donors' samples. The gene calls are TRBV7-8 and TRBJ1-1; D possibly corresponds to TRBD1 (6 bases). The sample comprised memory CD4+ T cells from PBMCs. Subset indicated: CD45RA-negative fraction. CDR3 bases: TGTGCCACCTCAACAGGGAGGAACACTGAAGCTTTCTTT. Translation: CATSTGRNTEAFF.